This is a list of T cell receptor beta chains from one sample in a study of blood T cell repertoires in COVID-19. Repertoires were generated with immunoSEQ multiplex PCR, while TCRdb's copy carries only in-frame clones and drops some. The sample lists just over 350,000 clones, roughly 84% occurring once. Specimen: PBMCs or T cells enriched from blood (not recorded which). The source of these receptors is a woman aged 30 to 39 who had recovered from COVID-19. The CDR3 runs from the conserved cysteine through the conserved F or W. A D gene is named only where the DNA matches it firmly. For some rows the clone size is stated as once, few or many, or as a class when expanded; others skip it.

size: .; V: TRBV6-5; D: TRBD2; J: TRBJ2-1; DNA: TGTGCCAGCCAATTAGCGGGAGTGAGTGAGCAGTTCTTC; CDR3: CASQLAGVSEQFF
size: .; V: TRBV11-1; D: .; J: TRBJ2-1; DNA: TGTGCCGAGGGAGTGCGGATCCAGTGCGAATTTAATGAGCAGTTCTTC; CDR3: CAEGVRIQCEFNEQFF
size: once; V: TRBV6-5; D: TRBD1; J: TRBJ2-7; DNA: TGTGCCAGCAGTTACGCTACAGGGGAAATCTACGAGCAGTACTTC; CDR3: CASSYATGEIYEQYF
size: .; V: TRBV6-1; D: .; J: TRBJ1-4; DNA: TGTGCCAGCAGTGGGCCGCGGGACCGCGGTGGTACTATCCACAACGAAAAACTGTTTTTT; CDR3: CASSGPRDRGGTIHNEKLFF
size: .; V: TRBV27; D: .; J: TRBJ1-6; DNA: TGTGCCAGCAGCGAGGGGACAACGGGTAATTCACCCCTCCACTTT; CDR3: CASSEGTTGNSPLHF
size: .; V: TRBV27; D: .; J: TRBJ1-4; DNA: TGTGCCAGCAGTTTGGGGGGGGCAGGTGAAAAACTGTTTTTT; CDR3: CASSLGGAGEKLFF
size: .; V: TRBV5-8; D: .; J: TRBJ2-6; DNA: TGTGCCAGCAGCCTCCCGAGGGCTGGGGCCAACGTCCTGACTTTC; CDR3: CASSLPRAGANVLTF
size: .; V: TRBV5-4; D: TRBD2; J: TRBJ2-3; DNA: TGTGCCAGCAGCTCTTATAGCGGGACCACAGATACGCAGTATTTT; CDR3: CASSSYSGTTDTQYF
size: .; V: TRBV28; D: TRBD1; J: TRBJ2-5; DNA: TGTGCCAGCAGTTTAAGGTTCACGGCAGGGGGCCGAGAGACCCAGTACTTC; CDR3: CASSLRFTAGGRETQYF
size: .; V: TRBV19; D: .; J: TRBJ1-1; DNA: TGTGCCAGTAGTCTCCCTTGGCGGGTGAACACTGAAGCTTTCTTT; CDR3: CASSLPWRVNTEAFF
size: few; V: TRBV27; D: TRBD1; J: TRBJ1-2; DNA: TGTGCCAGCTCATTCGGACAGGCAGCTAACTATGGCTACACCTTC; CDR3: CASSFGQAANYGYTF
size: .; V: TRBV6-5; D: .; J: TRBJ2-7; DNA: TGTGCCAGCAGTTACTCCCGGGCTAGCGCCTACGAGCAGTACTTC; CDR3: CASSYSRASAYEQYF
size: once; V: TRBV5-4; D: .; J: TRBJ1-2; DNA: TGTGCCAGCAGCTTGGGGGCGGACAGCGGGATATATGGCTACACCTTC; CDR3: CASSLGADSGIYGYTF
size: .; V: TRBV28; D: .; J: TRBJ2-7; DNA: TGTGCCAGCAGTCCCACCTACGAGCAGTACTTC; CDR3: CASSPTYEQYF
size: .; V: TRBV4-1; D: TRBD2; J: TRBJ2-7; DNA: TGCGCCAGCAGCCGCGTACTAGCGGGGTTATACGAGCAGTACTTC; CDR3: CASSRVLAGLYEQYF
size: once; V: TRBV4-2; D: TRBD2; J: TRBJ2-3; DNA: TGTGCCAGCAGCCCGGGACTAGCCACAGATACGCAGTATTTT; CDR3: CASSPGLATDTQYF
size: once; V: TRBV6-5; D: TRBD1; J: TRBJ1-1; DNA: TGTGCCAGCAGAAGGGACAGGGAGAGGATGACTGAAGCTTTCTTT; CDR3: CASRRDRERMTEAFF
size: .; V: TRBV5-8; D: .; J: TRBJ1-5; DNA: TGTGCCAGCAGCTGGATTCCGGGTCCTAGCAATCAGCCCCAGCATTTT; CDR3: CASSWIPGPSNQPQHF
size: few; V: TRBV19; D: .; J: TRBJ1-1; DNA: TGTGCCAGTAGTATAGGTCCAGGGAGGACTGAAGCTTTCTTT; CDR3: CASSIGPGRTEAFF
size: .; V: TRBV29-1; D: .; J: TRBJ1-5; DNA: TGCAGCGTTTCGGGTCCCGATAGCAATCAGCCCCAGCATTTT; CDR3: CSVSGPDSNQPQHF
size: .; V: TRBV25-1; D: .; J: TRBJ1-1; DNA: TGTGCCAGCAGGAGGCGGGGGAACACTGAAGCTTTCTTT; CDR3: CASRRRGNTEAFF
size: .; V: TRBV28; D: TRBD1; J: TRBJ2-7; DNA: TGTGCCAGCAGTTTACCCGGGACAGGGGCCTACGAGCAGTACTTC; CDR3: CASSLPGTGAYEQYF
size: .; V: TRBV2; D: TRBD1; J: TRBJ2-1; DNA: TGTGCCAGTTCCGGGACAGGGAGCAATGAGCAGTTCTTC; CDR3: CASSGTGSNEQFF
size: once; V: TRBV3-1/TRBV3-2; D: .; J: TRBJ2-5; DNA: TGTGCCAGCAGCCCCTCATCGCACGGCGGGGAGACCCAGTACTTC; CDR3: CASSPSSHGGETQYF